Listed below are T cell receptor beta chains from one sample, sequenced in a study of shared clonotypes between healthy human individuals. This table comes from immunoSEQ multiplex PCR, and its TCRdb copy is limited to in-frame clones, with some not included. The sample holds roughly 2.1 million clones; 85% to 95% are singletons and the top ten take more than 1.5%. The sample consisted of naive CD8+ T cells from PBMCs. These receptors were collected from a man between 18 and 35 years old in good health. Some clones in this sample may be carry-over from other donors' samples. Both conserved end residues are trimmed from each CDR3. D genes are given only for firm matches. A clone size is listed for some rows: how often the clone was seen (once, few, many), or a class if it is expanded.

cdr3_length	clone_size	v_call	j_call	d_call	cdr3_aa
11	.	TRBV11-2	TRBJ2-7	TRBD2	ASSGRERGEQY
16	once	TRBV19	TRBJ1-5	.	ASSPRPSLTEHNQPQH
10	.	TRBV7-9	TRBJ2-7	.	ASSLTGSEQY
12	.	TRBV6-5	TRBJ1-1	TRBD1	ASSQGGEQTEAF
13	.	TRBV9	TRBJ1-1	.	ASSVAGTLNTEAF
14	.	TRBV7-9	TRBJ2-3	TRBD2	ASSPSWRESTDTQY
11	.	TRBV9	TRBJ1-1	.	ASSVTPAHEAF
12	.	TRBV2	TRBJ1-2	.	ASSDRDPNYGYT
10	.	TRBV6-5	TRBJ2-2	.	ASSVLTGELF
13	.	TRBV2	TRBJ2-3	.	ASSEGVTSTDTQY
13	.	TRBV28	TRBJ2-1	TRBD2	ASSLGTSARNEQF
14	.	TRBV10-1	TRBJ2-3	TRBD2	ASSELPSGYTDTQY
12	.	TRBV25-1	TRBJ1-6	.	ASSDGRVYSPLH
11	.	TRBV5-4	TRBJ2-7	TRBD2	ASSLGGDYEQY
11	.	TRBV10-2	TRBJ1-2	.	ASSESEYNGYT
13	.	TRBV6-6	TRBJ2-1	.	ASSYHDGVGNEQF
13	.	TRBV27	TRBJ1-5	.	ASSFSGGGNQPQH
12	.	TRBV9	TRBJ2-7	TRBD2	ASSASGRAYEQY
10	.	TRBV6-5	TRBJ2-2	.	ASGAGTGELF
11	.	TRBV10-2	TRBJ1-1	.	ASSEAGITEAF
11	.	TRBV7-9	TRBJ2-5	.	AGRTGAQETQY
11	few	TRBV30	TRBJ1-1	.	AWSEAPNTEAF
16	once	TRBV7-2	TRBJ2-2	TRBD1	ASSPGTGDPSMTGELF
11	.	TRBV14	TRBJ2-7	.	ASSRDNHYEQY
12	.	TRBV27	TRBJ2-1	.	ASSIGVGDNEQF
14	once	TRBV19	TRBJ2-7	TRBD2	ASSAGLAASSYEQY
13	.	TRBV9	TRBJ1-2	.	ASSVDPPGSYGYT
12	.	TRBV19	TRBJ1-1	TRBD1	ASTADRADTEAF
14	.	TRBV6-1	TRBJ2-1	.	ASSEGLAWSYNEQF
17	.	TRBV11-2	TRBJ2-5	TRBD1	ASSSRRLSGQGPPETQY
14	.	TRBV5-6	TRBJ2-1	TRBD2	ASSSTSGSSYNEQF
11	.	TRBV7-9	TRBJ1-2	.	ASSLVGNYGYT
12	.	TRBV4-1	TRBJ2-7	.	ASSQVGGAYEQY
12	.	TRBV27	TRBJ2-7	.	ASSSPDSSYEQY
12	.	TRBV10-2	TRBJ1-2	.	ASSEAHTNYGYT
14	.	TRBV4-2	TRBJ2-7	TRBD2	ASSQVVSGRAHEQY
17	.	TRBV15	TRBJ1-2	TRBD1	ATSAKYGTGGDPNYGYT
13	.	TRBV19	TRBJ1-5	.	ASSIVSRLNQPQH
17	once	TRBV19	TRBJ2-2	TRBD2	ASSIDLRTSGRNTGELF
11	.	TRBV28	TRBJ1-2	.	ASSWDSAAHYT
14	.	TRBV7-8	TRBJ2-7	TRBD2	ASSLEGSGRSRKQY
13	.	TRBV5-6	TRBJ2-3	.	ASSNDIRFTDTQY
11	.	TRBV7-9	TRBJ2-7	.	ASSTGHKYEQY
11	.	TRBV5-4	TRBJ1-2	.	ASSGREDYGYT
14	.	TRBV28	TRBJ2-7	TRBD1	ASSSNRGHNSYEQY
15	.	TRBV7-8	TRBJ2-1	.	ASSLAREGIPSHEQF
14	.	TRBV6-5	TRBJ2-7	TRBD2	ASSYISRGGEYEQY
13	.	TRBV5-8	TRBJ2-7	.	ASTLRGIESYEQY